These T cell receptor beta chains were read from a single sample in a study of spatial heterogeneity in lung cancer. TCRdb processed the 5' RACE reads anew with MiXCR; each CDR3 protein has one entry. Seen here are 40,000 to 50,000 distinct CDR3 sequences, about 13% observed once, and the top ten hold 50% to 65%. The sample was PBMCs, taken at surgery. All receptors come from a male donor with early-stage non-small cell lung cancer. CDR3s include the opening cysteine and the closing phenylalanine or tryptophan. The order of the fields is V gene, D gene, clone size, J gene, CDR3 protein, CDR3 DNA. A D gene is named only where the DNA matches it firmly. Clone size appears in some rows only: once, few, many, or a class for an expanded clone.

>TRBV7-2|TRBD1|NA|TRBJ1-5
CASSLGDSSQPQHF
TGTGCCAGCAGCTTAGGGGACAGCAGTCAGCCCCAGCATTTT
>TRBV7-9|NA|few|TRBJ1-1
CASSLQAGETEAFF
TGTGCCAGCAGCTTACAGGCGGGGGAGACTGAAGCTTTCTTT
>TRBV3-1|TRBD1|NA|TRBJ2-5
CASSQVGQQATQYF
TGTGCCAGCAGCCAGGTGGGACAGCAGGCGACCCAGTACTTC
>TRBV7-8|NA|NA|TRBJ2-2
CASSLIPVGRGDRELFF
TGTGCCAGCAGCTTAATCCCGGTGGGCAGGGGGGACCGGGAGCTGTTTTTT
>TRBV7-9|NA|NA|TRBJ2-5
CASSLDSETQYF
TGTGCCAGCAGCCTTGACTCTGAGACCCAGTACTTC
>TRBV29-1|NA|few|TRBJ2-7
CSVAAGRYEQYF
TGCAGCGTTGCGGCAGGGAGGTACGAGCAGTACTTC
>TRBV7-2|NA|NA|TRBJ1-6
CASSLKGRNSPLHF
TGTGCCAGCAGCTTAAAGGGGCGAAATTCACCCCTCCACTTT
>TRBV24-1|NA|many|TRBJ2-5
CATRPPLVATWTQYF
TGTGCCACCAGACCTCCTTTGGTGGCGACGTGGACCCAGTACTTC
>TRBV15|NA|few|TRBJ2-7
CATSRGAGTYEQYF
TGTGCCACCAGCAGAGGAGCAGGAACCTACGAGCAGTACTTC
>TRBV5-1|TRBD2|few|TRBJ2-7
CASSFGGTGNEQYF
TGCGCCAGCAGCTTCGGGGGGACGGGGAACGAGCAGTACTTC
>TRBV7-9|TRBD2|few|TRBJ2-1
CASSAGLRGVHEQFF
TGTGCCAGCAGCGCGGGATTGCGGGGGGTTCATGAGCAGTTCTTC
>TRBV6-5|NA|NA|TRBJ2-4
CASSPQESGIQYF
TGTGCCAGCAGCCCCCAAGAATCGGGCATTCAGTACTTC
>TRBV7-9|NA|NA|TRBJ1-5
CVSSFPGAHQPQHF
TGTGTCAGCAGCTTCCCCGGGGCTCATCAGCCCCAGCATTTT
>TRBV7-9|TRBD1|few|TRBJ2-1
CASMLQGAPNNEQFF
TGTGCCAGCATGCTACAGGGGGCCCCCAACAATGAGCAGTTCTTC
>TRBV27|NA|many|TRBJ2-7
CASSLSGATEQYF
TGTGCCAGCAGTTTATCAGGGGCCACCGAGCAGTACTTC
>TRBV12-3/TRBV12-4|NA|NA|TRBJ2-2
CASSQDRPGELFF
TGTGCCAGCAGTCAAGACAGGCCCGGGGAGCTGTTTTTT
>TRBV7-9|NA|many|TRBJ1-6
CASSSTGTVNSPLHF
TGTGCCAGCAGCTCCACCGGGACGGTGAATTCACCCCTCCACTTT
>TRBV28|NA|few|TRBJ1-2
CASRKETANYGYTF
TGTGCCAGCAGAAAAGAGACAGCTAACTATGGCTACACCTTC
>TRBV6-6|TRBD2|few|TRBJ2-3
CASTRLAGVTTDTQYF
TGTGCCAGCACCAGACTAGCGGGAGTTACTACAGATACGCAGTATTTT
>TRBV20-1|NA|many|TRBJ1-6
CSARAQDNSPLHF
TGCAGTGCTAGAGCCCAGGATAATTCACCCCTCCACTTT
>TRBV5-1|NA|many|TRBJ1-4
CASSLAPLEKLFF
TGCGCCAGCAGCTTGGCACCGCTAGAAAAACTGTTTTTT
>TRBV3-1|TRBD2|NA|TRBJ2-5
CASSQGATSGVTQYF
TGTGCCAGCAGCCAAGGCGCGACTAGCGGAGTAACCCAGTACTTC
>TRBV19|TRBD2|many|TRBJ2-1
CASSVITSGSFNEQFF
TGTGCCAGTAGTGTCATAACTAGCGGGAGTTTCAATGAGCAGTTCTTC
>TRBV11-3|TRBD2|few|TRBJ2-1
CASSFASGVINEQFF
TGTGCCAGCAGTTTCGCTAGCGGGGTTATTAATGAGCAGTTCTTC
>TRBV4-1|NA|NA|TRBJ2-3
CASSATGTAYDTQYF
TGCGCCAGCAGCGCTACCGGGACGGCGTATGATACGCAGTATTTT
>TRBV5-1|NA|few|TRBJ2-2
CASSQFDRPNTGELFF
TGCGCCAGCAGCCAATTTGACAGGCCGAACACCGGGGAGCTGTTTTTT
>TRBV16|TRBD1|few|TRBJ1-5
CASSFGQDNQPQHF
TGTGCCAGCAGTTTTGGACAGGACAATCAGCCCCAGCATTTT
>TRBV14|NA|NA|TRBJ2-3
CASSQATDTQYF
TGTGCCAGCAGCCAGGCCACAGATACGCAGTATTTT
>TRBV25-1|NA|NA|TRBJ2-6
CASKGDTRGANVLTF
TGTGCCAGCAAGGGGGATACGCGCGGGGCCAACGTCCTGACTTTC
>TRBV20-1|NA|NA|TRBJ2-1
CSARAGHNEQFF
TGCAGTGCTAGAGCCGGGCACAATGAGCAGTTCTTC
>TRBV29-1|NA|many|TRBJ2-7
CSALRSYEQYF
TGCAGCGCCCTCCGCTCCTACGAGCAGTACTTC
>TRBV6-2/TRBV6-3|NA|many|TRBJ2-5
CASSLGETQYF
TGTGCCAGCAGTTTAGGAGAGACCCAGTACTTC
>TRBV5-1|NA|few|TRBJ1-5
CASSLDGTSSNQPQHF
TGCGCCAGCAGCTTGGACGGGACGTCGAGCAATCAGCCCCAGCATTTT
>TRBV12-3/TRBV12-4|NA|few|TRBJ2-5
CAIGGGRQETQYF
TGTGCCATCGGAGGTGGCAGGCAAGAGACCCAGTACTTC
>TRBV5-1|TRBD1|few|TRBJ1-6
CASSRDSYNSPLHF
TGCGCCAGCAGCAGGGACAGCTATAATTCACCCCTCCACTTT
>TRBV12-3/TRBV12-4|NA|few|TRBJ2-7
CASSLDSAALEWEQYF
TGTGCCAGCAGTTTAGATAGTGCGGCGCTGGAATGGGAGCAGTACTTC
>TRBV7-2|NA|NA|TRBJ2-5
CASSYVETQYF
TGTGCCAGCAGCTACGTGGAGACCCAGTACTTC
>TRBV6-1|NA|many|TRBJ2-5
CASNPRGVETQYF
TGTGCCAGCAACCCAAGAGGGGTGGAGACCCAGTACTTC
>TRBV4-1|NA|NA|TRBJ2-2
CASSQEEGLVTGELFF
TGCGCCAGCAGCCAAGAAGAGGGGTTGGTCACCGGGGAGCTGTTTTTT
>TRBV5-1|NA|few|TRBJ2-3
CASSLEGDTQYF
TGCGCCAGCAGCTTGGAGGGAGATACGCAGTATTTT
>TRBV4-2|TRBD1|many|TRBJ1-1
CASSQTGDSNTEAFF
TGTGCCAGCAGCCAGACAGGGGATTCGAACACTGAAGCTTTCTTT
>TRBV19|NA|NA|TRBJ1-6
CASSDRYNSPLHF
TGTGCCAGTTCCGACAGATATAATTCACCCCTCCACTTT
>TRBV20-1|TRBD2|many|TRBJ2-1
CSASSPGGEANEQFF
TGCAGTGCTAGTTCCCCCGGGGGGGAAGCCAATGAGCAGTTCTTC